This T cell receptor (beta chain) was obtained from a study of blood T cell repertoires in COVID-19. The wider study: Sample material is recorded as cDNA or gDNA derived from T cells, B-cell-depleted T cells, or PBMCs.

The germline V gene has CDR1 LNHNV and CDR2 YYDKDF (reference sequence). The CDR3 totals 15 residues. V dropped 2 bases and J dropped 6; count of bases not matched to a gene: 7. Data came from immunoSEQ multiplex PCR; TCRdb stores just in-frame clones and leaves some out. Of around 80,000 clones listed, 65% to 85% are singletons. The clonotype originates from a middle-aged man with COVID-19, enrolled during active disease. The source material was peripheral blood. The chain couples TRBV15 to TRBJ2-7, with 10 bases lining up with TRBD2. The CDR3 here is CATSRIKLAGSEQYF. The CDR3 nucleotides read TGTGCCACCAGCAGAATCAAACTAGCGGGGAGCGAGCAGTACTTC.